Here is one T cell receptor beta chain with its context. The source of the sample is a study of blood T cell repertoires in COVID-19. Study-level information: COVID-19 samples, acute and convalescent, were from the United States, Italy and Spain. PBMCs, B-cell-depleted T cells, or T cells provided the cDNA or gDNA that made up the material.

Only in-frame clones appear in the TCRdb table, and some are missing; sequencing was by immunoSEQ multiplex PCR. The data hold roughly 100,000 clones, with about four fifths observed a single time. The receptor's source is a man older than 75 with acute or convalescent COVID-19. The source material was peripheral blood.

The CDR3 DNA is TGTGCCAGTAGTAGGGGACAGATTCAGGGAGAAGCTTTCTTT. Protein: CASSRGQIQGEAFF. The chain employs TRBV19 and TRBJ1-1, with 7 bases lining up with TRBD1. The junction had 10 bases not matched to a gene; V was cut back by 4 bases and J by 8 bases. There are 14 residues in the CDR3. Germline V gene lookup returns CDR1 LNHDA and CDR2 SQIVND (reference sequence). Drawing the rest from reference TRBV19 and TRBJ1-1, the complete variable domain is DGGITQSPKYLFRKEGQNVTLSCEQNLNHDAMYWYRQDPGQGLRLIYYSQIVNDFQKGDIAEGYSVSREKKESFPLTVTSAQKNPTAFYLCASSRGQIQGEAFFGQGTRLTVV.